The present TCR beta chain was sequenced within a study of blood T cell repertoires in COVID-19. Study details: Both acute and convalescent COVID-19 samples were obtained from the United States, Italy and Spain. Nucleic acid was either cDNA or gDNA, and it came from T cells, B-cell-depleted T cells, or PBMCs.

In the original workflow: Cell counts per sample came from amplifying reference gene primers. Repertoires were generated with immunoSEQ multiplex PCR, while TCRdb's copy carries only in-frame clones and drops some. V and J calls and clone size follow that table, whereas D and trimming were derived from the DNA. The sample lists around 250,000 clones, roughly 85% seen once, with around 3.2% in the top ten. From germline, CDR1 is MNHEY and CDR2 SVGAGI. V shed 2 bases, J shed 0 bases, and the junction held 4 bases outside the gene matches. CDR3 size: 15 residues. The sequenced material came from peripheral blood. The chain is built from TRBV6-5 and TRBJ2-7, with 7 bases matching TRBD2. The clonotype comes from a woman under 30 with acute or convalescent COVID-19. The CDR3 region has the DNA TGTGCCAGCAGTTACATCGGGAGGTCCTCCTACGAGCAGTACTTC. Translated: CASSYIGRSSYEQYF.